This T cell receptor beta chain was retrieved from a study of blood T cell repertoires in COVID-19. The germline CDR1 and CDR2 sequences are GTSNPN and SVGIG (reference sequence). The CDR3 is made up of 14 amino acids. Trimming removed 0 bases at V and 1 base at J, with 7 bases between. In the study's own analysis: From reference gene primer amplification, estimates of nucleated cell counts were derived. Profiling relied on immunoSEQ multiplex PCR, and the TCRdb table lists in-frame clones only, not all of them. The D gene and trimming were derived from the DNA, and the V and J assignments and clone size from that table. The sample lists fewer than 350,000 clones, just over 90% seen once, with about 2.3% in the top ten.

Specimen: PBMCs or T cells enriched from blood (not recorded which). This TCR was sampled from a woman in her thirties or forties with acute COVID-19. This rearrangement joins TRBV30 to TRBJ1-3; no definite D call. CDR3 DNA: TGTGCCTGGAGTGTATCCATTTCTGGAAACACCATATATTTT. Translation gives CAWSVSISGNTIYF.